A selection of T cell receptor beta chains follows, all from one sample in a study of shared clonotypes between healthy human individuals. Method: immunoSEQ multiplex PCR; TCRdb's copy keeps in-frame clones and lacks some. The table lists about 680,000 clones, 73% of them singletons, with around 2% in the top ten. Sample: memory CD4+ T cells sorted from blood. These receptors were collected from a woman aged 25 to 39 in good health. Both conserved end residues are part of each CDR3. Fields, in order: V gene, J gene, CDR3 protein.

V gene: TRBV7-6
J gene: TRBJ2-3
CDR3 protein: CASSPTGSSTDTQYF

V gene: TRBV2
J gene: TRBJ1-1
CDR3 protein: CASSLRQPAEAFF

V gene: TRBV27
J gene: TRBJ1-1
CDR3 protein: CASSLLSDRSSEAFF

V gene: TRBV20-1
J gene: TRBJ2-7
CDR3 protein: CSARDRRDIF

V gene: TRBV10-3
J gene: TRBJ2-7
CDR3 protein: CAIMGGYEQYF

V gene: TRBV2
J gene: TRBJ1-1
CDR3 protein: CASRTHEEGNTEAFF

V gene: TRBV7-2
J gene: TRBJ2-7
CDR3 protein: CASSPEVSSGRYEQYF

V gene: TRBV6-1
J gene: TRBJ2-7
CDR3 protein: CASSEAGNPYEQYF

V gene: TRBV6-6
J gene: TRBJ1-3
CDR3 protein: CASSLSTATGNTIYF

V gene: TRBV19
J gene: TRBJ2-1
CDR3 protein: CASSIRIGDEQFF

V gene: TRBV2
J gene: TRBJ2-3
CDR3 protein: CASSVMVAGTDTQYF

V gene: TRBV28
J gene: TRBJ1-4
CDR3 protein: CASFAGWSEKLFF

V gene: TRBV28
J gene: TRBJ2-1
CDR3 protein: CASSPSGSYNEQFF

V gene: TRBV2
J gene: TRBJ1-5
CDR3 protein: CASRYSADNQPQHF

V gene: TRBV19
J gene: TRBJ2-1
CDR3 protein: CASSARRGLTDEQFF

V gene: TRBV28
J gene: TRBJ2-6
CDR3 protein: CASSERTSGANVLTF

V gene: TRBV6-1
J gene: TRBJ2-7
CDR3 protein: CASSSQTVNYEQYF

V gene: TRBV18
J gene: TRBJ2-5
CDR3 protein: CASSPPGGRETQYF

V gene: TRBV7-6
J gene: TRBJ2-3
CDR3 protein: CASSLNQIGTDTQYF

V gene: TRBV11-2
J gene: TRBJ1-2
CDR3 protein: CASSQQTRMGINYGYTF

V gene: TRBV25-1
J gene: TRBJ1-4
CDR3 protein: CASSEQGATNEKLFF

V gene: TRBV6-6
J gene: TRBJ2-7
CDR3 protein: CASTGRTSGHYEQYF

V gene: TRBV28
J gene: TRBJ1-2
CDR3 protein: CASREPGQPNYGYTF

V gene: TRBV6-1
J gene: TRBJ1-1
CDR3 protein: CASSPGAGAGKAFF

V gene: TRBV7-9
J gene: TRBJ1-2
CDR3 protein: CASSFTAPNGYTF

V gene: TRBV5-1
J gene: TRBJ1-1
CDR3 protein: CASSGGSGSTEAFF

V gene: TRBV27
J gene: TRBJ2-7
CDR3 protein: CASSLRYYRAEIAYEQYF

V gene: TRBV4-1
J gene: TRBJ1-1
CDR3 protein: CASSQRPDTEAFF

V gene: TRBV29-1
J gene: TRBJ1-2
CDR3 protein: CSVGSAGYGYTF

V gene: TRBV11-3
J gene: TRBJ2-7
CDR3 protein: CASSLDPSGYEQYF

V gene: TRBV7-9
J gene: TRBJ2-1
CDR3 protein: CASSLVFGTRDIAGEQFF

V gene: TRBV28
J gene: TRBJ2-3
CDR3 protein: CASSGVSGRGGDTQYF